This entry is about one T cell receptor (beta chain). Antigen unknown. Every donor provided ten milliliters of peripheral blood. A minimum of 6 million PBMCs was isolated per sample. The CDR3 has 15 residues. Per germline, CDR1 SGHDT and CDR2 YYEEEE. The data originate from a study of blood T cells in healthy people across ages. A J-beta primer mix and a sample-barcoded 5' primer were used in a second PCR of about 7 to 12 cycles. MiXCR was run by TCRdb on the 5' RACE reads, yielding one entry per CDR3 protein. The data show approximately 1,000,000 distinct CDR3 sequences, around two fifths seen once. General study findings and limits: Estimates based on one million T cells were treated as lower bounds. It was not possible, with unsorted PBMCs, to conclusively compare naive and antigen-experienced cells.

The sequencing sample was made of blood. The sequence derives from a young man in good health. V and J are TRBV5-6 and TRBJ2-4, with 8 bases that match TRBD2. The J call may be wrong; the DNA end is better matched by TRBJ2-5. The CDR3 bases are TGTGCCAGCAGCCAACTAAATGGACTAGCTGAGACCCAGTACTTC. As protein: CASSQLNGLAETQYF.